The next 28 T cell receptor beta chains were all read from a single sample in a study of blood T cell repertoires in COVID-19. Repertoires were generated with immunoSEQ multiplex PCR, while TCRdb's copy carries only in-frame clones and drops some. The sample carries about 160,000 clones, roughly 90% recorded once. Specimen: PBMCs or T cells enriched from blood (not recorded which). The receptors here all came from a woman between 50 and 59 years old who had recovered from COVID-19.

V and J are TRBV13 and TRBJ1-5; D remains unclear. The CDR3 covers 13 residues. Germline loops: CDR1 PRHDT, CDR2 FYEKMQ (reference sequence). V was pared by 4 bases and J by 5 bases, with 9 bases between. The CDR3 nucleotides are TGTGCCAGCAGCTCCCGAGGAGATCAGCCCCAGCATTTT. Amino acid sequence: CASSSRGDQPQHF.

The genes are TRBV2 and TRBJ1-1; D is uncertain. The CDR3 spans 14 residues. V was cut by 3 bases and J by 8 bases, with 16 bases left in between. The germline CDR1 and CDR2 sequences are SNHLY and FYNNEI. This chain's CDR3 is CASSEPIRHTEAFF. CDR3 sequence (DNA): TGTGCCAGCAGTGAGCCCATACGACATACGGAAGCTTTCTTT.

The J gene is TRBJ2-5, the V gene TRBV29-1; 12 bases agree with TRBD2. This CDR3 is 14 amino acids long. Per germline, CDR1 SQVTM and CDR2 ANQGSEA. Trimming removed 5 bases from V and 3 bases from J; junction bases left unmatched: 4. Here the CDR3 DNA reads TGCAGCGTTCGGCTAGCGGGGGGGAAAGAGACCCAGTACTTC. Translated: CSVRLAGGKETQYF.

This clone occurred a few times. J is TRBJ1-3 and V is TRBV30; the D gene is possibly TRBD1 (6 bases). V dropped 8 bases and J dropped 0 bases, with 20 bases sitting between them. The germline gives CDR1 GTSNPN, CDR2 SVGIG (reference sequence). The CDR3 extends over 16 amino acids. The DNA of the CDR3 is TGTGCCCTGAAGGGGGGCAGGACTAGCTCTGGAAACACCATATATTTT. It translates to CALKGGRTSSGNTIYF.

This clone is a singleton in its sample. This rearrangement joins TRBV7-2 to TRBJ2-5; the D gene is possibly TRBD2 (6 bases). The CDR3 spans 17 residues. Per the germline V gene, CDR1 is SGHTA and CDR2 is FQGNSA. V lost 1 base and J lost 2, with 17 bases in between. The CDR3 coding sequence is TGTGCCAGCAGCTTAGGAGCGGCAGGGAGGTGGCAAGAGACCCAGTACTTC. Its translation is CASSLGAAGRWQETQYF.

This chain joins TRBV7-2 and TRBJ1-4, with TRBD1 identical over 10 bases. The length of the CDR3 is 16 residues. V dropped 4 bases and J dropped 8; count of bases not matched to a gene: 10. Germline-derived CDR1 and CDR2 are SGHTA and FQGNSA. The DNA of the CDR3 is TGTGCCAGCAGCTACCCCGGGACAGGGGATCGAGAAAAACTGTTTTTT. It yields the protein CASSYPGTGDREKLFF.

This clone came up once. V gene TRBV7-6 combines with J gene TRBJ1-4; 7 bases match TRBD1. Germline CDR1 is SGHVS and CDR2 is FNYEAQ. CDR3 length: 16 residues. J lost 1 base, V lost 1 base, and 3 bases had no gene match. The CDR3 region is CASSLVTGRTNEKLFF. The CDR3 DNA follows: TGTGCCAGCAGCTTAGTGACAGGGAGAACTAATGAAAAACTGTTTTTT.

This clone occurred once. The rearrangement joins TRBV7-2 to TRBJ2-1; D might be TRBD2 (6 bases). Germline loops: CDR1 SGHTA, CDR2 FQGNSA. V lost 1 base, J lost 8 bases, and 9 bases lay in between. CDR3 length equals 13 residues. CDR3 in amino acids: CASSLGPGDEQFF. The CDR3, as DNA: TGTGCCAGCAGCTTAGGCCCGGGGGATGAGCAGTTCTTC.

This clone showed up just a few times. The chain links TRBV19 to TRBJ1-2; 9 bases match TRBD1. The germline CDR1 and CDR2 sequences are LNHDA and SQIVND (reference sequence). V lost 4 bases and J lost 6; bases outside the gene matches: 12. The CDR3 totals 16 residues. CDR3 sequence (DNA): TGTGCCAGTAGTACCACCGGGACAGGGCTTCGGAATGGCTACACCTTC. Amino acids: CASSTTGTGLRNGYTF.

The rearrangement joins TRBV19 to TRBJ1-1; D remains ambiguous. Trimming took 9 bases from V and 2 from J, leaving 13 bases between them. CDR3 length: 13 residues. The germline gives CDR1 LNHDA, CDR2 SQIVND (reference sequence). The CDR3: CASGGLFNTEAFF. Written as DNA, the CDR3 is TGTGCCAGCGGCGGACTCTTCAACACTGAAGCTTTCTTT. The full variable domain, with the rest looked up from reference TRBV19 and TRBJ1-1, is DGGITQSPKYLFRKEGQNVTLSCEQNLNHDAMYWYRQDPGQGLRLIYYSQIVNDFQKGDIAEGYSVSREKKESFPLTVTSAQKNPTAFYLCASGGLFNTEAFFGQGTRLTVV.

This clone was counted a single time. The chain has TRBV5-6 and TRBJ2-5; 10 bases are shared with TRBD2. Per germline, CDR1 SGHDT and CDR2 YYEEEE. The CDR3 has 14 amino acids. J was trimmed by 5 bases and V by 3 bases; bases with no gene match: 4. The CDR3 sequence is CASSYTSGAETQYF. CDR3 bases: TGTGCCAGCAGCTACACTAGCGGGGCGGAGACCCAGTACTTC.

The chain uses TRBV3-1 (or the pseudogene TRBV3-2) and TRBJ1-1; D possibly corresponds to TRBD1 (5 bases). Trimming took 4 bases from V and 1 from J, leaving 7 bases between them. Germline V gene data show CDR1 as LGHDT and CDR2 as YNNKEL (reference sequence). The CDR3 has 13 residues. The CDR3 spells CASSRGANTEAFF. The CDR3 DNA reads TGTGCCAGCAGCCGCGGGGCGAACACTGAAGCTTTCTTT.

The chain is built from TRBV19 and TRBJ1-1; 8 nucleotides match TRBD1. The V segment lost 5 bases and the J segment 6 bases; nucleotides outside the gene matches: 8. The germline gives CDR1 LNHDA, CDR2 SQIVND (reference sequence). The CDR3 contains 14 residues. The CDR3 bases are TGTGCCAGTAGTCCGGGACAGGTGAGGTCTGAAGCTTTCTTT. Translating gives CASSPGQVRSEAFF.

This chain connects TRBV7-2 to TRBJ1-1, with a possible D match to TRBD1 (6 bases). The CDR3 consists of 15 residues. Germline-derived CDR1 and CDR2 are SGHTA and FQGNSA. V was shortened by 3 bases and J by 3 bases, with 14 bases between the two germline ends. For the CDR3, the DNA is TGTGCCAGCAGCTTGGGACAAGGGGCGCACACTGAAGCTTTCTTT. The encoded protein is CASSLGQGAHTEAFF.

The J gene is TRBJ2-3, the V gene TRBV7-3, with TRBD1 matching over 7 bases. V lost 4 bases to trimming and J lost 0 bases; unmatched junction nucleotides: 4. The CDR3 extends over 15 amino acids. Per the germline V gene, CDR1 is SGHTA and CDR2 is FQGTGA. In nucleotides, the CDR3 is TGTGCCAGCAGCTGGGGACAGCTAAGCACAGATACGCAGTATTTT. This translates into CASSWGQLSTDTQYF.

The chain couples TRBV27 to TRBJ1-3; D unclear. Germline values: CDR1 MNHEY, CDR2 SMNVEV (reference sequence). The CDR3 sequence is 13 residues long. V lost 7 bases to trimming and J lost 2 bases, with 9 bases between them. The CDR3 here is CASTSLTGNTIYF. The CDR3 DNA sequence: TGTGCCAGCACGTCCTTAACTGGAAACACCATATATTTT.

This clone was counted a few times. The chain uses TRBV4-2 and TRBJ1-2, with TRBD1 matching over 12 bases. Germline V gene data show CDR1 as LGHNA and CDR2 as YNFKEQ. This CDR3 region has 18 residues. V shed 2 bases, J shed 4 bases, and the junction held 11 bases outside the gene matches. The CDR3, as DNA: TGTGCCAGCAGCCAATTCGGGACAGGGGGCGACGGGTCCTATGGCTACACCTTC. It translates to CASSQFGTGGDGSYGYTF.

J is TRBJ1-1 and V is TRBV7-2; D not resolved. V gave up 1 base and J gave up 4 bases, with 10 bases separating them. CDR1 is SGHTA, CDR2 FQGNSA, per germline. CDR3 length: 14 residues. The CDR3 sequence is CASSLGTAGTEAFF. For the CDR3, the DNA is TGTGCCAGCAGCTTAGGGACGGCGGGCACTGAAGCTTTCTTT. Variable domain in full (rest from reference TRBV7-2 and TRBJ1-1): GAGVSQSPSNKVTEKGKDVELRCDPISGHTALYWYRQSLGQGLEFLIYFQGNSAPDKSGLPSDRFSAERTGGSVSTLTIQRTQQEDSAVYLCASSLGTAGTEAFFGQGTRLTVV.

The sample holds a few counts of this clone. The CDR3 spells CASSPEQGSSYNSPLHF. CDR3 coding DNA: TGTGCCAGCTCACCAGAACAGGGGAGCTCCTATAATTCACCCCTCCACTTT. The chain combines TRBV18 with TRBJ1-6; TRBD1 matches 7 bases. J was trimmed by 0 bases and V by 2 bases; bases with no gene match: 4. The CDR3 is made up of 17 amino acids. Looked up from germline, CDR1 is KGHSH and CDR2 is LQKENI.

V usage is TRBV7-6 and J usage is TRBJ2-7, with D possibly matching TRBD1 (6 bases). The CDR3 has 12 residues. V was clipped by 5 bases and J by 5 bases, with 10 bases between them. Germline-derived CDR1 and CDR2 are SGHVS and FNYEAQ. This CDR3 reads CASSRYRDEQYF. CDR3 sequence (DNA): TGTGCCAGCAGCCGATACAGGGACGAGCAGTACTTC.

V gene TRBV7-9 combines with J gene TRBJ2-2, with a weak D call TRBD2 (6 bases). Trimming removed 6 bases from V and 0 bases from J, with 14 bases in between. Germline CDR1 is SEHNR and CDR2 is FQNEAQ (reference sequence). The CDR3 has 16 residues. The CDR3, as DNA: TGTGCCAGCAGTCGCCGGAGGGCAGCGAACACCGGGGAGCTGTTTTTT. Protein sequence: CASSRRRAANTGELFF. Using reference TRBV7-9 and TRBJ2-2 for the parts outside the CDR3, the full variable domain is DTGVSQNPRHKITKRGQNVTFRCDPISEHNRLYWYRQTLGQGPEFLTYFQNEAQLEKSRLLSDRFSAERPKGSFSTLEIQRTEQGDSAMYLCASSRRRAANTGELFFGEGSRLTVL.

J is TRBJ1-4 and V is TRBV4-1; D remains unclear. The V end lost 0 bases, the J end lost 0 bases, and 14 bases lay between the germline ends. The germline V gene encodes CDR1 MGHRA and CDR2 YSYEKL. CDR3 length: 18 residues. The CDR3 DNA sequence: TGCGCCAGCAGCCAAGAAGAAATAGGAGGGACAACTAATGAAAAACTGTTTTTT. Protein: CASSQEEIGGTTNEKLFF.

The V gene is TRBV27, the J gene TRBJ1-2; D might be TRBD1 (5 bases). The CDR3 consists of 12 residues. Trimming took 6 bases from V and 0 from J, leaving 5 bases between them. The germline CDR1 and CDR2 sequences are MNHEY and SMNVEV (reference sequence). CDR3 sequence reads: CASRQANYGYTF. DNA for the CDR3: TGTGCCAGCAGACAGGCTAACTATGGCTACACCTTC.

The J gene is TRBJ1-6, the V gene TRBV9; D unclear. V gave up 0 bases and J gave up 2 bases, with 3 bases separating them. Per germline, CDR1 SGDLS and CDR2 YYNGEE. The CDR3 has 14 amino acids. CDR3 amino acids: CASSVDTYNSPLHF. The CDR3 DNA is TGTGCCAGCAGCGTAGATACCTATAATTCACCCCTCCACTTT. Using reference TRBV9 and TRBJ1-6 for the parts outside the CDR3, the full variable domain is DSGVTQTPKHLITATGQRVTLRCSPRSGDLSVYWYQQSLDQGLQFLIQYYNGEERAKGNILERFSAQQFPDLHSELNLSSLELGDSALYFCASSVDTYNSPLHFGNGTRLTVT.

The chain joins TRBV5-4 to TRBJ2-5; the D is unclear. CDR1 SGHNT and CDR2 YYREEE come from the germline V gene (reference sequence). Trimming stripped 4 bases from V and 7 bases from J, with 17 bases between. The CDR3 contains 14 residues. The CDR3 sequence is CASSRPGSKGTQYF. The CDR3 DNA reads TGTGCCAGCAGCCGACCCGGGTCCAAAGGGACCCAGTACTTC.

The gene calls are TRBV18 and TRBJ1-1; 10 bases map to TRBD1. After removal of 3 bases from V and 4 bases from J, the junction contained 2 bases not matched to a gene. Germline loops: CDR1 KGHSH, CDR2 LQKENI. This CDR3 contains 14 residues. CDR3 nucleotide sequence: TGTGCCAGCTCACCCCGGACAGGGGGCACTGAAGCTTTCTTT. Protein product: CASSPRTGGTEAFF.

The chain carries TRBV19 and TRBJ2-7, with D perhaps TRBD1 (6 bases). Trimming stripped 5 bases from V and 2 bases from J, with 13 bases between. This CDR3 comprises 14 residues. From germline, CDR1 is LNHDA and CDR2 SQIVND (reference sequence). Here the CDR3 reads CASSDQGGAYEQYF. Written as DNA, the CDR3 is TGTGCCAGTAGTGATCAAGGGGGTGCCTACGAGCAGTACTTC.

The rearrangement joins TRBV11-2 to TRBJ2-7, with D possibly matching TRBD2 (5 bases). This CDR3 comprises 15 residues. V was clipped by 0 bases and J by 0 bases, with 9 bases between them. CDR1 is SGHAT, CDR2 FQNNGV, per germline. The DNA of the CDR3 is TGTGCCAGCAGCTTAGAGCGGGTCGTCTCCTACGAGCAGTACTTC. It translates to CASSLERVVSYEQYF.